This paragraph reports one T cell receptor (beta chain). The antigen is undetermined. The data belong to a study of beta chain features in type 1 diabetes. Study-level findings and limits: In all four CD4+ subsets, TCRB CDR3 length was significantly, moderately reduced in type 1 diabetes.

The CDR3 loop spans 15 amino acids. V gave up 5 bases and J gave up 2 bases; unmatched junction bases: 6. Germline assignment: CDR1 SGHTA and CDR2 FQGNSA. Sequenced material consisted of expressed TCRB transcripts (all of the isolated RNA was reverse transcribed). Sequenced by immunoSEQ multiplex PCR; TCRdb stores in-frame clones only, minus some. The repertoire holds about 370,000 clones, around 10% seen once, with around 0.66% in the top ten. This TCR came from a young man with type 1 diabetes. The chain is built from TRBV7-2 and TRBJ2-3, with 8 bases matching TRBD2. The sequenced material came from central memory CD4+ T cells from blood. The CDR3 loop reads CASSGGLGPTDTQYF. The DNA of the CDR3 is TGTGCCAGCAGCGGGGGACTAGGCCCCACAGATACGCAGTATTTT.